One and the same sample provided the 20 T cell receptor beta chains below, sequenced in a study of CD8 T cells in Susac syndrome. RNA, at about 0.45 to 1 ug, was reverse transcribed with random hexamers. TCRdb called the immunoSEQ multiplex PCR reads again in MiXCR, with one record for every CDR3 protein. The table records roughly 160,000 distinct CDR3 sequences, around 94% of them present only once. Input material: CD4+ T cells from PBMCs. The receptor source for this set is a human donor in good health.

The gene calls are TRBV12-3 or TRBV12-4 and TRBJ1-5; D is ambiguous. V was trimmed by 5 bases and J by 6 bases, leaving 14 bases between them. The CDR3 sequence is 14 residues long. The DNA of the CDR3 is TGTGCCAGCAGTCCCCTACTTACCGGTCAGCCCCAGCATTTT. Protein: CASSPLLTGQPQHF.

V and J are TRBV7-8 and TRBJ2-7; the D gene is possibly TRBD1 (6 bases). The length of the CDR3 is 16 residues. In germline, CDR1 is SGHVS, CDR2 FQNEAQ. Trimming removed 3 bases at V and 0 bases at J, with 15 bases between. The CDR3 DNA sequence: TGTGCCAGCAGCTTCCCCGGGACATCCAACTCCTACGAGCAGTACTTC. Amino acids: CASSFPGTSNSYEQYF.

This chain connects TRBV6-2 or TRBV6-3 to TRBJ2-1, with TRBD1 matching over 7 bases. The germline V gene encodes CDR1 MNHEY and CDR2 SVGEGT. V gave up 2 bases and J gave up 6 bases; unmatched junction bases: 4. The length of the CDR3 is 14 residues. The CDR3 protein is CASSYRGLSNEQFF. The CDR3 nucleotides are TGTGCCAGCAGTTACAGGGGGCTTTCCAATGAGCAGTTCTTC.

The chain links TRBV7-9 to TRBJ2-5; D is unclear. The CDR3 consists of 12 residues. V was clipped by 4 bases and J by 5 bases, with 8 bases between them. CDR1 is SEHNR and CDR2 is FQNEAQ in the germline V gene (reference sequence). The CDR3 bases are TGTGCCAGCAGCTATGAGAGGGAGACCCAGTACTTC. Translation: CASSYERETQYF.

As DNA, the CDR3 is TGTGCCAGCAGCTTAACACCCTCTGGCGAGCAGTACTTC. Its protein product is CASSLTPSGEQYF. The chain combines TRBV7-9 with TRBJ2-7; D not certain. Between the trimmed V and J ends, which lost 2 bases and 6 bases, there was a span of 11 bases. CDR1 and CDR2 (germline): SEHNR, FQNEAQ (reference sequence). CDR3 length: 13 residues.

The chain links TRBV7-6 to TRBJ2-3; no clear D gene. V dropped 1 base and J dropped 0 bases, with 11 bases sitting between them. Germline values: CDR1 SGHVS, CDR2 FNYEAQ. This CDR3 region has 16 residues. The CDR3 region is CASSLVSFSSTDTQYF. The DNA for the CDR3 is TGTGCCAGCAGCTTAGTGTCCTTCTCTAGCACAGATACGCAGTATTTT.

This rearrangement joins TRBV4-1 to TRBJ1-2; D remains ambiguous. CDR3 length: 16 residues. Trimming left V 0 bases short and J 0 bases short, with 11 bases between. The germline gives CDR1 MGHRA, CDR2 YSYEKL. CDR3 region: CASSQEFAVTNYGYTF. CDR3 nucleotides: TGCGCCAGCAGCCAAGAATTCGCGGTGACTAACTATGGCTACACCTTC.

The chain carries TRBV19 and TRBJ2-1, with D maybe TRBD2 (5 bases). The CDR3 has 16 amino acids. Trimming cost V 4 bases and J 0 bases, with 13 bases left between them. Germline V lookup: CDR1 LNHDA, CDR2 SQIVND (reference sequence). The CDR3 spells CASSTPRGSSYNEQFF. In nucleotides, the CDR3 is TGTGCCAGTAGTACCCCCCGAGGGAGCTCCTACAATGAGCAGTTCTTC.

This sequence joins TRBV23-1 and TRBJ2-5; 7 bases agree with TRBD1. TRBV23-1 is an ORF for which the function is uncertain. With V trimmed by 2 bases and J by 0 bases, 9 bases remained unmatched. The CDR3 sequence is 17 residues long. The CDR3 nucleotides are TGCGCCAGCAGTCAAAAGAAGACAGGGTGGGACCAAGAGACCCAGTACTTC. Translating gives CASSQKKTGWDQETQYF.

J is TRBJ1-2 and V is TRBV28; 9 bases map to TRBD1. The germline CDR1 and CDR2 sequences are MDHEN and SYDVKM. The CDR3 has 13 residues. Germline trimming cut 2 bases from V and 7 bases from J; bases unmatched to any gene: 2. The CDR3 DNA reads TGTGCCAGCAGTTTAGGGACAGGGAGTGGCTACACCTTC. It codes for CASSLGTGSGYTF.

The CDR3 DNA is TGCAGCGTTGGCGGCGGGGTGGGCAATACGCAGTATTTT. This encodes CSVGGGVGNTQYF. The V gene is TRBV29-1, the J gene TRBJ2-3; a possible D gene is TRBD2 (6 bases). CDR1 SQVTM and CDR2 ANQGSEA come from the germline V gene. This CDR3 region has 13 residues. The germline V and J ends were trimmed by 4 bases and 7 bases, with 15 bases remaining between them.

The CDR3 spells CASSQVSGGTEAFF. The DNA for the CDR3 is TGTGCCAGCAGCCAAGTGTCAGGGGGTACTGAAGCTTTCTTT. The chain recombines TRBV3-1 with TRBJ1-1; 7 bases are a match to TRBD1. The germline CDR1 and CDR2 sequences are LGHDT and YNNKEL (reference sequence). V shed 1 base and J 5 bases; nucleotides not matched to a gene: 4. CDR3 size: 14 residues.

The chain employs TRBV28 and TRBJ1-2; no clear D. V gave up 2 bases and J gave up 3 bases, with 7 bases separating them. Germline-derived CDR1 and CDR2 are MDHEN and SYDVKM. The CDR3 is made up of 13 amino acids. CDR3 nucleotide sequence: TGTGCCAGCAGTTTAGAGGGAGACTATGGCTACACCTTC. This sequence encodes CASSLEGDYGYTF.

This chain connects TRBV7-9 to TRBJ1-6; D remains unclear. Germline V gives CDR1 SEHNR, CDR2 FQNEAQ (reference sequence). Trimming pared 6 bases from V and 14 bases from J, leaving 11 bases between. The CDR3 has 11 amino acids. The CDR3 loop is CASSYKYSLHF. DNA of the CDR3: TGTGCCAGCAGTTATAAGTACTCCCTCCACTTT.

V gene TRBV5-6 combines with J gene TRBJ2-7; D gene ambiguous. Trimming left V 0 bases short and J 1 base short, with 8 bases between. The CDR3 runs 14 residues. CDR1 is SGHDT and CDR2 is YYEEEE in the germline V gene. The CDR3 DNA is TGTGCCAGCAGCTTGGACGTCCGTTCCTACGAGCAGTACTTC. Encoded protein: CASSLDVRSYEQYF.

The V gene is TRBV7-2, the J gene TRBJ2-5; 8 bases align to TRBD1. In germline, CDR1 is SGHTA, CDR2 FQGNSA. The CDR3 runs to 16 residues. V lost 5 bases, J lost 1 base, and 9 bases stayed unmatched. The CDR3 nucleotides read TGTGCCAGCAGCCCGCTCCAGGGACAGGCCCAAGAGACCCAGTACTTC. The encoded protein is CASSPLQGQAQETQYF.

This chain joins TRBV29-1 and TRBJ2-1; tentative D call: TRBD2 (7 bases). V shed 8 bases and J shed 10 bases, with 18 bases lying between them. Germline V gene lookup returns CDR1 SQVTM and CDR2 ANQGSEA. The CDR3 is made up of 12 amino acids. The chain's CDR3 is CSFEGGPVEQFF. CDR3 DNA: TGCAGCTTCGAGGGGGGGCCGGTCGAGCAGTTCTTC.

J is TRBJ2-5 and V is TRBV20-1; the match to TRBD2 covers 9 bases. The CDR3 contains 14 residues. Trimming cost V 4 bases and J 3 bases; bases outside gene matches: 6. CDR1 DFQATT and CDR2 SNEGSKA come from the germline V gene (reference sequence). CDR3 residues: CSAKAGGPKETQYF. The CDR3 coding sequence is TGCAGTGCTAAGGCGGGGGGGCCGAAAGAGACCCAGTACTTC.

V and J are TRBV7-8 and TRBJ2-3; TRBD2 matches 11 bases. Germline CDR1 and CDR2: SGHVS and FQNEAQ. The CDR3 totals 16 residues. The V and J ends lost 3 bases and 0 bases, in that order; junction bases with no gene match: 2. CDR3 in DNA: TGTGCCAGCAGCTTCCTAGCGGGGGGAAGCACAGATACGCAGTATTTT. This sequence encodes CASSFLAGGSTDTQYF.

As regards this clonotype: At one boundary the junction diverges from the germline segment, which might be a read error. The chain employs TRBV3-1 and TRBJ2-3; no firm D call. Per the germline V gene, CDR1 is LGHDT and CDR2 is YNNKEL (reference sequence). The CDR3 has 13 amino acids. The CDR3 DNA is TGTGCCGGCACCCCCCACCCCACAGATTCGCAGTATTTT. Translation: CAGTPHPTDSQYF.